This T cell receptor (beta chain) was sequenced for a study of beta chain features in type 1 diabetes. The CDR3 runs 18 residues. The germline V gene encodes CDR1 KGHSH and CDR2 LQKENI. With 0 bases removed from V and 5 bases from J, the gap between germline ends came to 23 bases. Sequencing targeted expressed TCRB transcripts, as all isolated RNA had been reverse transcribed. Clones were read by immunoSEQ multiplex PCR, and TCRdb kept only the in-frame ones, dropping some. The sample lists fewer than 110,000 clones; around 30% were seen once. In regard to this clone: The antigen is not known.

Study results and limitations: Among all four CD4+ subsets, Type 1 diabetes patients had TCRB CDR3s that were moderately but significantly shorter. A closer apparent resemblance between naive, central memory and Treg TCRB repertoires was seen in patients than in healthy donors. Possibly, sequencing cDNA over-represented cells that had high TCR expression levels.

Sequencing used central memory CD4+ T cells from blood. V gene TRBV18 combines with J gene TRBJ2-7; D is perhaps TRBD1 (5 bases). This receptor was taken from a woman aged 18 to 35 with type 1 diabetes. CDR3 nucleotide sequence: TGTGCCAGCTCACCACCAGGCCGCTTGGGGCTGGCGAAAAACGAGCAGTACTTC. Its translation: CASSPPGRLGLAKNEQYF.